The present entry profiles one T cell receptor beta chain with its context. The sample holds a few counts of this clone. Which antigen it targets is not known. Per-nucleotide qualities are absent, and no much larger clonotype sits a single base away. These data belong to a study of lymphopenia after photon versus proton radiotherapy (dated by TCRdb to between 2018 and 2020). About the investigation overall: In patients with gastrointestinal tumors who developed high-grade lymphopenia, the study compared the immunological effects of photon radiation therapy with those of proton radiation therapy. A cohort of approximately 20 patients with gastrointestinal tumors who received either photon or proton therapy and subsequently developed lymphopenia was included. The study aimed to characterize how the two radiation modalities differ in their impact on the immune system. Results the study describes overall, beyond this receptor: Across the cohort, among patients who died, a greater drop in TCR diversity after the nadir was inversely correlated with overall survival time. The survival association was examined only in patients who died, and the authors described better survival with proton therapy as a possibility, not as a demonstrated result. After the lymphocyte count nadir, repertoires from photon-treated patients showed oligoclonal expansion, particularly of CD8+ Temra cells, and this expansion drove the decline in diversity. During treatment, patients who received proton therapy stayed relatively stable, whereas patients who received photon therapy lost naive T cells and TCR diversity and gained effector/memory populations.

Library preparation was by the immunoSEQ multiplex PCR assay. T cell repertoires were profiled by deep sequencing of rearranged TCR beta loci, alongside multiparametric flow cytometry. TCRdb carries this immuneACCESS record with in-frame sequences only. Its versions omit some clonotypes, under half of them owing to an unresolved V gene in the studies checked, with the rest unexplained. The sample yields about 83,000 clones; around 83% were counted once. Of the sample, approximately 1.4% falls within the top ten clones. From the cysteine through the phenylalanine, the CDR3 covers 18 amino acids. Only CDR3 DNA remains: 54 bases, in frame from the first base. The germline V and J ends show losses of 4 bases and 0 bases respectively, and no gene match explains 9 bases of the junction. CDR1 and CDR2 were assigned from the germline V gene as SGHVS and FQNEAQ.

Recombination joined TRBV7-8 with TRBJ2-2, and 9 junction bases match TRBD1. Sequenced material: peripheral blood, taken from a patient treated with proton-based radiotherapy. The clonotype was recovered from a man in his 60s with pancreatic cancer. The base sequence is TGTGCCAGCAGCTCAGTGGACAGGGGATTCACGAACACCGGGGAGCTGTTTTTT. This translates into CASSSVDRGFTNTGELFF.